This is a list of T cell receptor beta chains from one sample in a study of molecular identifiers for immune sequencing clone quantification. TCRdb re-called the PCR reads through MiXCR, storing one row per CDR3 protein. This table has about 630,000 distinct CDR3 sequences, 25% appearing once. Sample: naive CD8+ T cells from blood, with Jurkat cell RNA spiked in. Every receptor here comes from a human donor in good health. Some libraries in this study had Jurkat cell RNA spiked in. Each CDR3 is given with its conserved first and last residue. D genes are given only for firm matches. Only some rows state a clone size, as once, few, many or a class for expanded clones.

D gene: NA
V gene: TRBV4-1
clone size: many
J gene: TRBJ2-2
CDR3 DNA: TGCGCCAGCAGCCAAGATTCTTTCGGGGATGATGGCACCGGGGAGCTGTTTTTT
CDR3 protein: CASSQDSFGDDGTGELFF

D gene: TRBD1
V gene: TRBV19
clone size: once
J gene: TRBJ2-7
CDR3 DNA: TGTGCCAGTAGTATATTAGGACAGGACGAGCAGTACTTC
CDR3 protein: CASSILGQDEQYF

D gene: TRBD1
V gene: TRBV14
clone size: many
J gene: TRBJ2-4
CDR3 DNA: TGTGCCAGCAGCCCATGGACAGGGGAAAACATTCAGTACTTC
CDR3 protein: CASSPWTGENIQYF

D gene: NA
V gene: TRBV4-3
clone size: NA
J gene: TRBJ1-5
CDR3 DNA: TGCGCCAGCAGCCAAGATTCGGGTTTAGGCAATCCGCCCCAGCATTTT
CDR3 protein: CASSQDSGLGNPPQHF

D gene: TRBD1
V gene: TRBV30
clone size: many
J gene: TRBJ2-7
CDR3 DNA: TGTGCCTGCGCCGACAGGGGGGCCTACGAGCAGTACTTC
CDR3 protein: CACADRGAYEQYF

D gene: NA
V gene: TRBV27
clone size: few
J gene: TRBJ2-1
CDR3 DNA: TGTGCCAGCAGGCAGGGGAACAATGAGCAGTTCTTC
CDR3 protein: CASRQGNNEQFF

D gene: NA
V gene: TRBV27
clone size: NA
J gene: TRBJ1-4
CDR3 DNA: TGTGCCAGCAGTAGCCTAGCGGTCGCTAATGAAAAACTGTTTTTT
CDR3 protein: CASSSLAVANEKLFF

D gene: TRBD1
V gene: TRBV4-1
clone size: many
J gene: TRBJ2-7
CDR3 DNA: TGCGCCAGCAGCCAAGATACGACAGGGGGCACCTACGAGCAGTACTTC
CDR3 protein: CASSQDTTGGTYEQYF

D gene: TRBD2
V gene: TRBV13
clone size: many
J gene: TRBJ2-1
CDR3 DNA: TGTGCCAGCAGCCTCACTAGCGGGGGTTTCAATGAGCAGTTCTTC
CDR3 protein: CASSLTSGGFNEQFF

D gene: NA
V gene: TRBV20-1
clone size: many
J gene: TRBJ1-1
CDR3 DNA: TGCAGTGCTCCCGAGGACGGGATGAACACTGAAGCTTTCTTT
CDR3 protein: CSAPEDGMNTEAFF

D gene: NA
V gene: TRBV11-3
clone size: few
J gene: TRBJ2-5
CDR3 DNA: TGTGCCAGCAGCCCCCCAGGGACTGGCCAAGAGACCCAGTACTTC
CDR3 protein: CASSPPGTGQETQYF

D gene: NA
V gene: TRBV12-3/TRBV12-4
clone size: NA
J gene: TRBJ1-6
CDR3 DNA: TGTGCCAGCAGTCAAAGTGGCCCGGCGTACCCCTATAGTTCACCCCTCCACTTT
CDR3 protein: CASSQSGPAYPYSSPLHF

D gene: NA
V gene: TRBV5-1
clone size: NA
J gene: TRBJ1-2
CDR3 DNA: TGCGCCAGCAAGGATCTGTTAGGTAACACCTTC
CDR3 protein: CASKDLLGNTF

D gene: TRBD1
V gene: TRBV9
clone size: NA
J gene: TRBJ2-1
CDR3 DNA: TGTGCCGGCAGCCTATCTTTCTCAGGGGGCGATGAGCAGTTCTTC
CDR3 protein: CAGSLSFSGGDEQFF

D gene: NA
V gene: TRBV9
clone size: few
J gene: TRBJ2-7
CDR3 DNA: TGTGCCAGCAACCTTACAGGGTACAGCTCCTACGAGCAGTACTTC
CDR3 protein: CASNLTGYSSYEQYF

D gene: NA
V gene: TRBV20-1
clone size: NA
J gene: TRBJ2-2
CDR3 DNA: TGCAGTGCCGAAACGATAGGCGAAACGCACACCGGGGAGCTGTTTTTT
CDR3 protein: CSAETIGETHTGELFF

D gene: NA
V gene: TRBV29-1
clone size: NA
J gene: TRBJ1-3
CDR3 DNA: TGCAGCGTTAACGGGGTTGTCAGGGCGGGAAACACCATATACTTT
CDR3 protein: CSVNGVVRAGNTIYF

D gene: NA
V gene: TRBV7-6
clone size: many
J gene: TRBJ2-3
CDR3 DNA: TGTGCCAGCAGCTCCCCGGACTGGAGCACAGATACGCAGTATTTT
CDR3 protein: CASSSPDWSTDTQYF

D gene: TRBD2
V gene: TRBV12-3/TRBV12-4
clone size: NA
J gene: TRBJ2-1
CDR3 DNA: TGTGCCAGCAGTTTTCTTGCGGGGGGCGGATACAATGTGCAGTTCTTC
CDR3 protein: CASSFLAGGGYNVQFF

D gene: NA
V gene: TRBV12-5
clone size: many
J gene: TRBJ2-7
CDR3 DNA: TGTGCTAGTGGTCCTGAGGGACCCGAGAGGTTTCGGGAGCAGTACTTC
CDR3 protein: CASGPEGPERFREQYF

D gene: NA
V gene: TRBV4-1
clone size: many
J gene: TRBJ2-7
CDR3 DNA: TGCGCCAGCAGCCCGACCTTGGACAGAGGCTACGAGCAGTACTTC
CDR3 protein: CASSPTLDRGYEQYF

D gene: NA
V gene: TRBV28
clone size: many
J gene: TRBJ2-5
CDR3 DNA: TGTGCCAGCAGTTCAACGTCGCTGACAACCCTCAGGGATCAAGAGACCCAGTACTTC
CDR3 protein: CASSSTSLTTLRDQETQYF

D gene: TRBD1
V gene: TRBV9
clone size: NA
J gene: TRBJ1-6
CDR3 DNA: TGTGCCAGCAGCGGACAGGGGGCTAGATATTCACCCCTCCACTTT
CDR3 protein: CASSGQGARYSPLHF

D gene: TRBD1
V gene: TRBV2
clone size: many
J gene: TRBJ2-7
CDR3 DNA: TGTGCCACAGGACAGGGCGCCTACGAGCAGTACTTC
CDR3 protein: CATGQGAYEQYF

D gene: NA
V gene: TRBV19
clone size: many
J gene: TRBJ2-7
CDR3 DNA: TGTGCCAGTAGTTCAACGACAGGATCCTACGAGCAGTACTTC
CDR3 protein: CASSSTTGSYEQYF

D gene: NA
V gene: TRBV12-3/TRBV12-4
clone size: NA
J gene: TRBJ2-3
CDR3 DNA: TGTGCCAGCAGTTCTCTCGGGGCGGGAATTACAGATACGCAGTATTTT
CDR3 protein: CASSSLGAGITDTQYF

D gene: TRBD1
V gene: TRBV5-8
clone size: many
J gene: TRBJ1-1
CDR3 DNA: TGTGCCAGCAGCTGGGACAGTATAAGTCCGCTGAACACTGAAGCTTTCTTT
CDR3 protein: CASSWDSISPLNTEAFF

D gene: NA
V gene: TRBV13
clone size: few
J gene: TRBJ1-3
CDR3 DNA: TGTGCCAGCATCGAATCTTCAGGACAACTCTCTGGAAACACCATATATTTT
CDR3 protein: CASIESSGQLSGNTIYF

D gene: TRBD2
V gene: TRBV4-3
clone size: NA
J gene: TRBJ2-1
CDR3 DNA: TGCGCCAGCAGCCAAGGCCGGGACTATAACAATGAGCAGTTCTTC
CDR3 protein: CASSQGRDYNNEQFF